These 25 T cell receptor beta chains share one sample of origin, sequenced in a study of beta chain features in type 1 diabetes. What was sequenced were expressed TCRB transcripts, since all of the isolated RNA had been reverse transcribed. Profiled with immunoSEQ multiplex PCR; TCRdb holds only in-frame clones, not every one. This table has almost 250,000 clones, roughly 13% appearing once. The sequenced sample consisted of naive CD4+ T cells from blood. The receptors originated from a woman in her thirties or forties in good health.

J is TRBJ2-5 and V is TRBV4-3; 11 bases align to TRBD2. This CDR3 is 14 amino acids long. The germline gives CDR1 LGHNA, CDR2 YSLEER. Trimming at V came to 6 bases and at J to 3 bases, leaving 3 bases not matched to a gene. As DNA, the CDR3 is TGCGCCAGCAGTCAGACTAGCGGGGAAGAGACCCAGTACTTC. Protein product: CASSQTSGEETQYF.

The chain joins TRBV7-8 to TRBJ2-2, with a tentative D call TRBD1 (6 bases). This CDR3 comprises 14 residues. V was shortened by 0 bases and J by 7 bases, with 9 bases between the two germline ends. Per the germline V gene, CDR1 is SGHVS and CDR2 is FQNEAQ. CDR3 sequence: CASSLAARGGELFF. Here the CDR3 DNA reads TGTGCCAGCAGCTTAGCGGCCAGGGGCGGGGAGCTGTTTTTT.

The table lists this clone with a few counts. V and J are TRBV18 and TRBJ1-1; maybe TRBD1 (6 bases). CDR1 is KGHSH and CDR2 is LQKENI in the germline V gene. This CDR3 region has 12 residues. Trimming cost V 3 bases and J 5 bases, with 7 bases left between them. The CDR3 spells CASSPDSTEAFF. For the CDR3, the DNA is TGTGCCAGCTCACCGGACAGTACTGAAGCTTTCTTT.

This clone came up a few times. The chain's CDR3 is CASTGTGGGYTF. DNA for the CDR3: TGTGCCAGCACTGGGACAGGGGGCGGCTACACCTTC. The V call is TRBV6-5, the J call TRBJ1-2; 12 nucleotides match TRBD1. Germline V gene lookup returns CDR1 MNHEY and CDR2 SVGAGI. The CDR3 runs to 12 residues. Unmatched junction bases numbered 2, after V lost 7 bases and J lost 8 bases.

The CDR3 sequence: CASSVARPNQPQHF. CDR3 nucleotide sequence: TGTGCCAGCAGCGTAGCCAGGCCAAATCAGCCCCAGCATTTT. V and J are TRBV9 and TRBJ1-5; D uncertain. CDR3 length equals 14 residues. CDR1 and CDR2 (germline): SGDLS, YYNGEE. Trimming took 0 bases from V and 4 from J, leaving 8 bases between them.

The chain has TRBV27 and TRBJ1-2, with a possible D match to TRBD1 (6 bases). The CDR3 totals 14 residues. Trimming shortened V by 6 bases and J by 4 bases, and 15 bases separated the two germline ends. Germline assignment: CDR1 MNHEY and CDR2 SMNVEV (reference sequence). As DNA, the CDR3 is TGTGCCAGCAGGGGAACAGGGACGCTCTATGGCTACACCTTC. This encodes CASRGTGTLYGYTF.

This clone was counted a few times. V is TRBV6-5 and J is TRBJ1-1; TRBD1 aligns across 10 bases. The V gene's germline CDR1 is MNHEY and CDR2 SVGAGI. The CDR3 is 13 residues long. With 6 bases clipped from V and 7 bases from J, the junction kept 5 bases outside the gene matches. Written as DNA, the CDR3 is TGTGCCAGCAGCGGACAGGGGGGGGTTGAAGCTTTCTTT. The encoded protein is CASSGQGGVEAFF.

This clone has a handful of counts. J is TRBJ2-3 and V is TRBV5-1; 9 bases are a match to TRBD1. The CDR3 sequence is 14 residues long. Per germline, CDR1 SGHRS and CDR2 YFSETQ. J was trimmed by 4 bases and V by 4 bases; bases with no gene match: 4. CDR3 region: CASSPGTGPDTQYF. The CDR3 nucleotides read TGCGCCAGCAGCCCGGGGACAGGGCCAGATACGCAGTATTTT.

CDR3 coding DNA: TGTGCCAGCAGCTTGGTTACGGCTAGCGGGGCGTCCCAAGAGACCCAGTACTTC. Protein sequence: CASSLVTASGASQETQYF. The rearrangement links TRBV5-4 to TRBJ2-5; 9 nucleotides line up with TRBD2. Germline assignment: CDR1 SGHNT and CDR2 YYREEE (reference sequence). V dropped 0 bases and J dropped 1; count of bases not matched to a gene: 10. The CDR3 sequence is 18 residues long.

The rearrangement links TRBV4-1 to TRBJ1-2, with TRBD1 identical over 7 bases. The germline V gene has CDR1 MGHRA and CDR2 YSYEKL. With V trimmed by 0 bases and J by 8 bases, 9 bases remained unmatched. The CDR3 loop spans 15 amino acids. The CDR3 nucleotides read TGCGCCAGCAGCCAAGATCGCGACAGGGAAAGGGGCTACACCTTC. It specifies CASSQDRDRERGYTF.

This clone was seen more than once but under ten times. The chain has TRBV7-6 and TRBJ2-5; no clear D gene. The CDR3 loop spans 13 amino acids. The germline gives CDR1 SGHVS, CDR2 FNYEAQ. With 0 bases removed from V and 5 bases from J, the gap between germline ends came to 7 bases. Written as DNA, the CDR3 is TGTGCCAGCAGCTTAGCCTGGCGGGAGACCCAGTACTTC. Its translation: CASSLAWRETQYF. The full variable domain, with the rest looked up from reference TRBV7-6 and TRBJ2-5, is GAGVSQSPRYKVTKRGQDVALRCDPISGHVSLYWYRQALGQGPEFLTYFNYEAQQDKSGLPNDRFSAERPEGSISTLTIQRTEQRDSAMYRCASSLAWRETQYFGPGTRLLVL.

This clone was observed a few times. The rearrangement uses TRBV10-3 and TRBJ1-5; D uncertain. Deletions cut 4 bases from V and 0 bases from J, with 13 bases between. Germline V gives CDR1 ENHRY, CDR2 SYGVKD. The CDR3 totals 16 residues. The CDR3 reads CAISVPPGSSNQPQHF. Here the CDR3 DNA reads TGTGCCATCAGTGTTCCCCCGGGTTCTAGCAATCAGCCCCAGCATTTT.

This clone was seen more than once but under ten times. The V call is TRBV11-2, the J call TRBJ2-5; 14 bases align to TRBD2. The CDR3 totals 19 residues. Germline-derived CDR1 and CDR2 are SGHAT and FQNNGV. J was trimmed by 0 bases and V by 4 bases; bases with no gene match: 10. DNA for the CDR3: TGTGCCAGCAGCTCGAGCGGGGGACTAGCGGGGGCCTACCAAGAGACCCAGTACTTC. This translates into CASSSSGGLAGAYQETQYF. Variable domain in full (rest from reference TRBV11-2 and TRBJ2-5): EAGVAQSPRYKIIEKRQSVAFWCNPISGHATLYWYQQILGQGPKLLIQFQNNGVVDDSQLPKDRFSAERLKGVDSTLKIQPAKLEDSAVYLCASSSSGGLAGAYQETQYFGPGTRLLVL.

In this sample, this clone turned up a few times. V and J are TRBV5-4 and TRBJ1-1, with 7 bases matching TRBD1. The germline V gene encodes CDR1 SGHNT and CDR2 YYREEE (reference sequence). The CDR3 has 14 residues. The CDR3 DNA follows: TGTGCTTGGCAGAGGGGGCAAGTGAACACTGAAGCTTTCTTT. It is translated as CAWQRGQVNTEAFF.

The chain combines TRBV6-5 with TRBJ2-6; 8 nucleotides align to TRBD2. There are 15 residues in the CDR3. Germline assignment: CDR1 MNHEY and CDR2 SVGAGI. V dropped 7 bases and J dropped 0; count of bases not matched to a gene: 2. CDR3 nucleotides: TGTGCCAGCAAAGGGACTAGCTCTGGGGCCAACGTCCTGACTTTC. Protein: CASKGTSSGANVLTF.

This clone was seen a handful of times. The chain uses TRBV5-1 and TRBJ2-3; D might be TRBD2 (5 bases). Germline-derived CDR1 and CDR2 are SGHRS and YFSETQ. The length of the CDR3 is 17 residues. Between the trimmed V and J ends, which lost 0 bases and 2 bases, there was a span of 16 bases. DNA for the CDR3: TGCGCCAGCAGCTTGGCCTCTCGTGGGAGACACACAGATACGCAGTATTTT. This codes for CASSLASRGRHTDTQYF.

This clone was observed at least ten times. V is TRBV4-3 and J is TRBJ1-5; D remains ambiguous. This CDR3 is built from 13 residues. V was cut by 4 bases and J by 4 bases, with 8 bases left in between. Germline loops: CDR1 LGHNA, CDR2 YSLEER. CDR3 region: CASSLQENQPQHF. CDR3 nucleotides: TGCGCCAGCAGCCTGCAGGAAAATCAGCCCCAGCATTTT.

This clone has more than one count but fewer than ten. The same CDR3 is also encoded by other DNA sequences in this sample. The V gene is TRBV5-1, the J gene TRBJ2-5; D may be TRBD2 (6 bases). The CDR3 is 14 residues long. V was cut by 0 bases and J by 5 bases, with 11 bases left in between. Germline V gives CDR1 SGHRS, CDR2 YFSETQ. This CDR3 is CASSLGGGKETQYF. The CDR3 coding sequence is TGCGCCAGCAGCTTGGGGGGAGGCAAGGAGACCCAGTACTTC.

The V call is TRBV10-3, the J call TRBJ2-1, with 9 bases identical to TRBD1. Germline trimming cut 4 bases from V and 6 bases from J; bases unmatched to any gene: 4. Germline V gene lookup returns CDR1 ENHRY and CDR2 SYGVKD. The CDR3 spans 14 residues. The CDR3 loop reads CAISGTGDGNEQFF. Written as DNA, the CDR3 is TGTGCCATCAGTGGGACAGGGGACGGCAATGAGCAGTTCTTC.

The V and J genes are TRBV10-3 and TRBJ2-7; 13 bases are shared with TRBD2. This CDR3 spans 15 amino acids. Germline lookup yields CDR1 ENHRY and CDR2 SYGVKD. Trimming at V came to 7 bases and at J to 5 bases, leaving 8 bases not matched to a gene. CDR3 region: CAIKTSGGSRDEQYF. As DNA, the CDR3 is TGTGCCATCAAGACTAGCGGGGGGTCCCGGGACGAGCAGTACTTC.

This clone appeared a few times. The chain couples TRBV7-9 to TRBJ1-2; possible D gene TRBD1, 5 bases. The germline gives CDR1 SEHNR, CDR2 FQNEAQ (reference sequence). V gave up 1 base and J gave up 6 bases, with 12 bases separating them. The CDR3 loop spans 14 amino acids. The CDR3 bases are TGTGCCAGCAGCTTAGAAGTGGCAGGGAATGGCTACACCTTC. Its translation: CASSLEVAGNGYTF.

This chain connects TRBV6-5 to TRBJ1-5, with unresolved D. This CDR3 spans 15 amino acids. Germline assignment: CDR1 MNHEY and CDR2 SVGAGI. Trimming removed 0 bases at V and 0 bases at J, with 6 bases between. The CDR3 DNA follows: TGTGCCAGCAGTTACTCGAGGGTTAGCAATCAGCCCCAGCATTTT. It encodes CASSYSRVSNQPQHF.

In the case of this clone: Other DNA sequences in this specimen translate into the identical CDR3. The chain links TRBV7-2 to TRBJ2-7, with 8 bases identical to TRBD2. After removal of 5 bases from V and 1 base from J, the junction contained 4 bases not matched to a gene. This CDR3 is built from 14 residues. In germline, CDR1 is SGHTA, CDR2 FQGNSA. The CDR3: CASSLTGGSYEQYF. The CDR3, as DNA: TGTGCCAGCAGCCTTACGGGGGGGTCCTACGAGCAGTACTTC.

V and J are TRBV6-6 and TRBJ1-5, with 8 bases that match TRBD1. CDR3 length: 15 residues. Germline CDR1 and CDR2: MNHNY and SVGAGI (reference sequence). Trimming removed 6 bases from V and 1 base from J; junction bases left unmatched: 5. In nucleotides, the CDR3 is TGTGCCAGCAGCCGCGGACAGGGCAGCAATCAGCCCCAGCATTTT. Protein sequence: CASSRGQGSNQPQHF.

In this sample, this clone turned up a few times. The chain combines TRBV9 with TRBJ1-2, with D perhaps TRBD1 (6 bases). Germline CDR1 is SGDLS and CDR2 is YYNGEE. CDR3 length: 13 residues. V lost 7 bases to trimming and J lost 2 bases, with 12 bases between them. CDR3 amino acids: CASVRDKNYGYTF. DNA for the CDR3: TGTGCCAGCGTACGGGACAAAAACTATGGCTACACCTTC.